Below, 29 T cell receptor beta chains from the same sample are listed, as sequenced in a study of T cells in Graves' hyperthyroidism and ophthalmopathy. Amplified TCR beta CDR3 regions came from RNA transcripts. HTBI primers were employed in a first-round RT-PCR of the TCR CDR3. TCRdb re-derived calls from the multiplex PCR reads in MiXCR, one entry per CDR3 protein. The sample consists of around 400,000 distinct CDR3 sequences, about 15% of them appearing once. Sequenced material: blood. All receptors come from a woman aged 18-30 years with Graves' hyperthyroidism that later progressed to Graves' ophthalmopathy.

The V and J genes are TRBV19 and TRBJ2-6, with D possibly matching TRBD1 (5 bases). The CDR3 has 19 residues. Germline V gives CDR1 LNHDA, CDR2 SQIVND (reference sequence). The V end lost 3 bases, the J end lost 0 bases, and 18 bases lay between the germline ends. The CDR3 loop reads CASSIAGLIRLSGANVLTF. The CDR3 DNA reads as TGTGCCAGTAGTATCGCAGGGCTAATACGGCTCTCTGGGGCCAACGTCCTGACTTTC.

Concerning this clonotype itself: No conserved phenylalanine or tryptophan is present at the end of the CDR3, so a read error is the likely explanation. This chain uses TRBV3-1 with TRBJ1-1; D is unclear. This CDR3 spans 15 amino acids. Germline V CDR1 and CDR2: LGHDT, YNNKEL (reference sequence). V was pared by 4 bases and J by 3 bases, with 15 bases between. The CDR3 protein is CASSPLLGRYTEAFS. The CDR3, as DNA: TGTGCCAGCAGCCCCCTTCTCGGTCGTTACACTGAAGCTTTCTCT.

This clonotype has at least ten counts. The V call is TRBV18, the J call TRBJ2-7; D assignment may be TRBD1 or TRBD2 (5 bases each). With 1 base removed from V and 2 bases from J, the gap between germline ends came to 9 bases. From germline, CDR1 is KGHSH and CDR2 LQKENI. The CDR3 totals 14 residues. CDR3 bases: TGTGCCAGCTCACCACGGGACGGAACCTACGAGCAGTACTTC. As protein: CASSPRDGTYEQYF.

This clonotype was detected ten times or more. The chain has TRBV3-1 and TRBJ2-3; possible D gene TRBD1, 5 bases. This CDR3 has 15 residues. Germline V gene data show CDR1 as LGHDT and CDR2 as YNNKEL (reference sequence). V lost 0 bases to trimming and J lost 2 bases, with 9 bases between them. The CDR3 region is CASSQDPRDTDTQYF. Here the CDR3 DNA reads TGTGCCAGCAGCCAAGATCCCAGGGACACAGATACGCAGTATTTT.

This clonotype has a handful of counts. This chain joins TRBV5-1 and TRBJ2-5, with 10 bases aligning to TRBD1. CDR3 length: 15 residues. CDR1 is SGHRS and CDR2 is YFSETQ in the germline V gene. V lost 2 bases and J lost 3; bases outside the gene matches: 4. The CDR3 is CASSFSTGGEETQYF. CDR3 nucleotide sequence: TGCGCCAGCAGCTTTTCGACAGGGGGCGAAGAGACCCAGTACTTC.

This clonotype was seen a handful of times. The chain has TRBV12-3 or TRBV12-4 and TRBJ2-1; D not certain. The CDR3 spans 12 residues. Trimming shortened V by 3 bases and J by 9 bases, and 9 bases separated the two germline ends. The CDR3 loop is CASSFGSSEQFF. The CDR3 DNA reads as TGTGCCAGCAGTTTTGGGTCTAGTGAGCAGTTCTTC.

The chain combines TRBV27 with TRBJ2-2, with 8 nucleotides matching TRBD2. The CDR3 is 16 residues long. Trimming took 6 bases from V and 8 from J; bases not matched to a gene: 14. From germline, CDR1 is MNHEY and CDR2 SMNVEV (reference sequence). The CDR3 loop is CASRSVPGGLLGELFF. The CDR3 bases are TGTGCCAGCAGATCGGTACCGGGAGGGCTTTTGGGGGAGCTGTTTTTT.

This clonotype was seen at least ten times. The rearrangement uses TRBV11-2 and TRBJ2-7, with D unresolved. The length of the CDR3 is 13 residues. Trimming cost V 7 bases and J 6 bases, with 16 bases left between them. CDR1 and CDR2 (germline): SGHAT, FQNNGV. CDR3 sequence reads: CASNHPAGLEQYF. The CDR3 DNA sequence: TGTGCCAGCAACCATCCCGCCGGGCTCGAGCAGTACTTC. The full variable domain, rest sourced from reference TRBV11-2 and TRBJ2-7, is EAGVAQSPRYKIIEKRQSVAFWCNPISGHATLYWYQQILGQGPKLLIQFQNNGVVDDSQLPKDRFSAERLKGVDSTLKIQPAKLEDSAVYLCASNHPAGLEQYFGPGTRLTVT.

This clonotype was seen many times. The CDR3: CASSLARDRQPQHF. CDR3 sequence (DNA): TGTGCCAGCAGCTTAGCGCGGGACCGGCAGCCCCAGCATTTT. V is TRBV7-2 and J is TRBJ1-5, with D perhaps matching TRBD1 (5 bases). The CDR3 covers 14 residues. Germline V gives CDR1 SGHTA, CDR2 FQGNSA. V was cut by 0 bases and J by 7 bases, with 10 bases left in between.

The V call is TRBV6-2 or TRBV6-3, the J call TRBJ1-4; D unclear. The CDR3 length is 12 residues. Germline CDR1 MNHEY, CDR2 SVGEGT. Trimming removed 10 bases from V and 8 bases from J, with 14 bases in between. CDR3 sequence reads: CAIRGSGEKLFF. The CDR3 DNA sequence: TGTGCCATCCGGGGTTCCGGCGAAAAACTGTTTTTT.

This clonotype was seen ten or more times. J is TRBJ2-2 and V is TRBV2; 8 bases fit TRBD2. Per germline, CDR1 SNHLY and CDR2 FYNNEI. The V segment lost 3 bases and the J segment 4 bases; nucleotides outside the gene matches: 1. CDR3 length: 14 amino acids. DNA for the CDR3: TGTGCCAGCAGTGAGGGACTAGGCACCGGGGAGCTGTTTTTT. Its protein product is CASSEGLGTGELFF.

The sample holds a few counts of this clonotype. CDR3 DNA sequence: TGTGCCAGCAGCGTAGATAGCGGGATCGACAAAAACATTCAGTACTTC. It is translated as CASSVDSGIDKNIQYF. This chain joins TRBV9 and TRBJ2-4; 8 bases are shared with TRBD2. Germline CDR1 is SGDLS and CDR2 is YYNGEE. V gave up 0 bases and J gave up 3 bases; unmatched junction bases: 5. The CDR3 extends over 16 amino acids. The whole variable domain, filled in from reference TRBV9 and TRBJ2-4, reads DSGVTQTPKHLITATGQRVTLRCSPRSGDLSVYWYQQSLDQGLQFLIQYYNGEERAKGNILERFSAQQFPDLHSELNLSSLELGDSALYFCASSVDSGIDKNIQYFGAGTRLSVL.

The chain has TRBV24-1 and TRBJ2-5; D uncertain. This CDR3 spans 12 amino acids. Trimming pared 4 bases from V and 2 bases from J, leaving 4 bases between. CDR1 and CDR2 from the germline V gene are KGHDR and SFDVKD. This CDR3 is CATSDRQETQYF. CDR3 nucleotides: TGTGCCACCAGTGACCGTCAAGAGACCCAGTACTTC.

This clonotype was counted at least ten times. The V gene is TRBV28, the J gene TRBJ2-3, with 11 bases identical to TRBD2. The length of the CDR3 is 17 residues. V was pared by 5 bases and J by 4 bases, with 11 bases of the junction left unmatched. From germline, CDR1 is MDHEN and CDR2 SYDVKM. This CDR3 reads CASSILAGGGFADTQYF. The DNA for the CDR3 is TGTGCCAGCAGTATCCTAGCGGGAGGCGGTTTCGCAGATACGCAGTATTTT.

This clonotype was seen ten or more times. V gene TRBV9 combines with J gene TRBJ2-3; D is possibly TRBD2 (5 bases). Between the trimmed V and J ends, which lost 3 bases and 2 bases, there was a span of 13 bases. The CDR3 consists of 15 residues. The germline V gene encodes CDR1 SGDLS and CDR2 YYNGEE. For the CDR3, the DNA is TGTGCCAGCAGCGCGGTCGGGGTAGACACAGATACGCAGTATTTT. Protein product: CASSAVGVDTDTQYF.

V gene TRBV19 combines with J gene TRBJ2-1; 7 nucleotides line up with TRBD1. With 8 bases clipped from V and 0 bases from J, the junction kept 10 bases outside the gene matches. This CDR3 has 16 residues. CDR1 and CDR2 (germline): LNHDA, SQIVND (reference sequence). The CDR3 is CASAPSGTDSYNEQFF. The CDR3 region has the DNA TGTGCCAGTGCGCCCTCCGGGACAGACTCCTACAATGAGCAGTTCTTC.

This clonotype was counted ten times or more. V gene TRBV30 combines with J gene TRBJ2-1, with TRBD2 as a possible D gene (9 bases). Trimming shortened V by 6 bases and J by 4 bases, and 28 bases separated the two germline ends. This CDR3 is built from 18 residues. Germline V gene lookup returns CDR1 GTSNPN and CDR2 SVGIG (reference sequence). CDR3 sequence (DNA): TGTGCCTGCGGACCGGGACAGGTTAGCGGGAGAACTTACAATGAGCAGTTCTTC. Translation: CACGPGQVSGRTYNEQFF.

The V gene is TRBV6-1, the J gene TRBJ2-3, with 8 bases identical to TRBD2. V was pared by 5 bases and J by 0 bases, with 4 bases of the junction left unmatched. Germline loops: CDR1 MNHNS, CDR2 SASEGT. The CDR3 is made up of 15 amino acids. In DNA form, the CDR3 reads TGTGCCAGCAGTCAACCTAGCGGGAGCACAGATACGCAGTATTTT. Protein product: CASSQPSGSTDTQYF.

A word on this clonotype: This sequence may be a read error, since a much larger clone differs from it by one base. The CDR3 spells CASSSPSGIAYEQYF. The CDR3 nucleotides read TGTGCCAGCAGTTCCCCTAGCGGGATAGCCTACGAGCAGTACTTC. The chain joins TRBV28 to TRBJ2-7; 9 bases are shared with TRBD2. This CDR3 contains 15 residues. The germline V gene has CDR1 MDHEN and CDR2 SYDVKM. V trimming: 4 bases; J trimming: 2 bases; junction bases outside the gene matches: 6.

This clonotype has a count of ten or more. The chain carries TRBV2 and TRBJ2-7; 8 bases fit TRBD2. V lost 7 bases, J lost 4 bases, and 12 bases stayed unmatched. The length of the CDR3 is 15 residues. The germline V gene encodes CDR1 SNHLY and CDR2 FYNNEI. The CDR3 is CASKSEAGALYEQYF. As DNA, the CDR3 is TGTGCCAGCAAGAGTGAAGCGGGAGCTCTATACGAGCAGTACTTC.

The chain links TRBV18 to TRBJ2-5; TRBD2 might be the D (6 bases). CDR1 KGHSH and CDR2 LQKENI come from the germline V gene. The CDR3 has 16 residues. With 0 bases removed from V and 2 bases from J, the gap between germline ends came to 13 bases. In DNA form, the CDR3 reads TGTGCCAGCTCACCACCGAGTAGCGGAGCACAAGAGACCCAGTACTTC. It is translated as CASSPPSSGAQETQYF.

This clonotype was recorded many times. This chain uses TRBV2 with TRBJ2-7; D not certain. The CDR3 has 12 amino acids. Germline V gene lookup returns CDR1 SNHLY and CDR2 FYNNEI. V shed 0 bases and J shed 0 bases, with 0 bases lying between them. CDR3 bases: TGTGCCAGCAGTGAAGCCTCCTACGAGCAGTACTTC. Translated, it gives CASSEASYEQYF.

This clonotype was observed a few times. The chain links TRBV13 to TRBJ1-1; D call uncertain. V shed 6 bases and J shed 1 base, with 6 bases lying between them. The CDR3 has 12 residues. Looked up from germline, CDR1 is PRHDT and CDR2 is FYEKMQ (reference sequence). CDR3 sequence reads: CASRLGNTEAFF. CDR3 bases: TGTGCCAGCAGGCTAGGGAACACTGAAGCTTTCTTT.

In its sample, this clonotype was seen a few times. This may arise from a read error, as a much more abundant clone is one base away. V and J are TRBV5-1 and TRBJ2-1; D not certain. Per germline, CDR1 SGHRS and CDR2 YFSETQ. The CDR3 has 15 residues. V dropped 3 bases and J dropped 3 bases, with 13 bases sitting between them. Here the CDR3 reads CASSWDAGDYNEQFF. The CDR3 DNA sequence: TGCGCCAGCAGCTGGGATGCTGGGGACTACAATGAGCAGTTCTTC.

This clonotype was detected ten times or more. The V and J genes are TRBV6-1 and TRBJ1-5, with TRBD1 identical over 7 bases. V dropped 5 bases and J dropped 4; count of bases not matched to a gene: 8. The V gene's germline CDR1 is MNHNS and CDR2 SASEGT. The CDR3 covers 15 residues. The CDR3 nucleotides read TGTGCCAGCAGTTTAGGGGGCCTTTGGAATCAGCCCCAGCATTTT. Its translation is CASSLGGLWNQPQHF.

The sample holds many counts of this clonotype. The chain is built from TRBV2 and TRBJ1-4; TRBD1 matches at 11 bases. V trimming: 8 bases; J trimming: 7 bases; junction bases outside the gene matches: 9. This CDR3 has 15 residues. The germline V gene has CDR1 SNHLY and CDR2 FYNNEI. CDR3 sequence: CASFWTGGEVEKLFF. The CDR3 DNA is TGTGCCAGCTTTTGGACAGGGGGCGAAGTTGAAAAACTGTTTTTT.

This clonotype has a handful of counts. V is TRBV14 and J is TRBJ1-1; 12 nucleotides align to TRBD1. Trimming took 4 bases from V and 4 from J; bases not matched to a gene: 25. This CDR3 comprises 22 residues. Germline-derived CDR1 and CDR2 are SGHDN and FVKESK. CDR3 sequence reads: CASSRGQVGQGRDRGLSTEAFF. The CDR3 nucleotides are TGTGCCAGCAGCCGCGGGCAGGTGGGTCAAGGTCGGGACAGGGGGCTGAGCACTGAAGCTTTCTTT.

This rearrangement joins TRBV18 to TRBJ2-7, with a tentative D call TRBD2 (5 bases). In germline, CDR1 is KGHSH, CDR2 LQKENI. V was pared by 3 bases and J by 3 bases, with 15 bases between. The CDR3 has 15 residues. The CDR3 sequence is CASSPGGQSFYEQYF. The CDR3 coding sequence is TGTGCCAGCTCACCCGGCGGGCAGAGTTTCTACGAGCAGTACTTC.

This clonotype was seen repeatedly, ten times or more. This chain connects TRBV6-1 to TRBJ1-2; no reliable D call. Germline lookup yields CDR1 MNHNS and CDR2 SASEGT. V was pared by 6 bases and J by 8 bases, with 13 bases between. The CDR3 is 12 residues long. The DNA for the CDR3 is TGTGCCAGCAGGGAAAATTTGGGAGGCTACACCTTC. It specifies CASRENLGGYTF.